This entry lists 13 T cell receptor beta chains sequenced from one sample in a study of radiation and T cells in renal cell carcinoma. Profiling relied on immunoSEQ multiplex PCR, and the TCRdb table lists in-frame clones only, not all of them. The table includes roughly 100,000 clones, 84% detected once. Time point described: blood 4 weeks post-SBRT, at nephrectomy. Specified treatment: 15 Gy SBRT to primary tumor, nephrectomy 4 weeks later. The source material was blood, sampled from a patient whose treatment included radiotherapy and nephrectomy. These receptors originate from a man aged 55 to 69 with renal cell carcinoma.

The CDR3 nucleotides read TGCGCCAGCAGGCCGGCCGGGACAGCTAACACTGAAGCTTTCTTT. Translated, it gives CASRPAGTANTEAFF. The chain uses TRBV10-2 and TRBJ1-1; the match to TRBD1 covers 7 bases. V trimming: 6 bases; J trimming: 2 bases; junction bases outside the gene matches: 9. This CDR3 region has 15 residues. Germline values: CDR1 WSHSY, CDR2 SAAADI.

This clone turned up a few times. The chain links TRBV9 to TRBJ2-2; D possibly corresponds to TRBD2 (5 bases). V was clipped by 0 bases and J by 7 bases, with 16 bases between them. The CDR3 is made up of 16 amino acids. CDR1 SGDLS and CDR2 YYNGEE come from the germline V gene. CDR3 loop: CASSVVVGEEHGELFF. CDR3 nucleotide sequence: TGTGCCAGCAGCGTAGTAGTGGGAGAAGAGCACGGGGAGCTGTTTTTT.

This sequence joins TRBV5-4 and TRBJ1-5; TRBD1 might be the D (5 bases). Per germline, CDR1 SGHNT and CDR2 YYREEE (reference sequence). Deletions cut 4 bases from V and 2 bases from J, with 10 bases between. This CDR3 is 14 amino acids long. Here the CDR3 DNA reads TGTGCCAGCAGCCCTGGGGGAGGCAATCAGCCCCAGCATTTT. Translated: CASSPGGGNQPQHF.

The rearrangement links TRBV18 to TRBJ1-2; D is perhaps TRBD1 (6 bases). In germline, CDR1 is KGHSH, CDR2 LQKENI. With 2 bases removed from V and 6 bases from J, the gap between germline ends came to 16 bases. The CDR3 sequence is 15 residues long. Here the CDR3 reads CASSPFLGAEDGYTF. CDR3 sequence (DNA): TGTGCCAGCTCACCATTTCTGGGGGCCGAGGATGGCTACACCTTC.

DNA for the CDR3: TGTGCCAGCAGCAGGGACAGCCAAGAGACCCAGTACTTC. Translating it yields CASSRDSQETQYF. The chain links TRBV6-5 to TRBJ2-5, with 7 nucleotides matching TRBD1. The junction had 2 bases not matched to a gene; V was cut back by 6 bases and J by 1 base. CDR3 length: 13 residues. Germline CDR1 is MNHEY and CDR2 is SVGAGI.

The chain employs TRBV19 and TRBJ2-1; D not resolved. The CDR3 extends over 17 amino acids. Looked up from germline, CDR1 is LNHDA and CDR2 is SQIVND (reference sequence). V dropped 3 bases and J dropped 1 base, with 16 bases sitting between them. The CDR3 protein is CASSIGPLQKSYNEQFF. CDR3 nucleotide sequence: TGTGCCAGTAGTATTGGTCCGTTACAGAAATCCTACAATGAGCAGTTCTTC.

The V and J genes are TRBV12-2 and TRBJ2-2; the D call in the table, TRBD1, was not verified against the DNA. TRBV12-2 is a documented pseudogene. This CDR3 spans 18 amino acids. The DNA of the CDR3 is TGTGCAAGTCGCTCAGCGGCCACCCAACCTGAAAACACCGGGGAGCTGTTTTTT. It translates to CASRSAATQPENTGELFF.

J is TRBJ2-3 and V is TRBV30; D is unclear. CDR3 length: 12 amino acids. Germline V gene sequence: CDR1 GTSNPN, CDR2 SVGIG (reference sequence). V lost 6 bases to trimming and J lost 6 bases, with 13 bases between them. The CDR3 DNA is TGTGCCTGCCACGGCCCTGGGGATACGCAGTATTTT. Translation: CACHGPGDTQYF.

In its sample, this clone was seen a few times. The chain couples TRBV20-1 to TRBJ1-2, with 7 bases aligning to TRBD1. Trimming removed 3 bases from V and 9 bases from J; junction bases left unmatched: 4. The CDR3 sequence is 11 residues long. The V gene's germline CDR1 is DFQATT and CDR2 SNEGSKA (reference sequence). The CDR3 is CSARTGQSYTF. CDR3 sequence (DNA): TGCAGTGCTAGGACAGGGCAGAGCTACACCTTC.

Comment on this clone: At one boundary the junction diverges from the germline segment, which might be a read error. V usage is TRBV27 and J usage is TRBJ1-5; D might be TRBD1 (6 bases). The CDR3 contains 15 residues. The V gene's germline CDR1 is MNHEY and CDR2 SMNVEV (reference sequence). CDR3 in amino acids: CASSTLVGGNQPQHF. The CDR3 region has the DNA TGTGCCAGCAGCACTTTGGTTGGGGGCAACCAGCCCCAGCATTTT.

This chain links TRBV27 with TRBJ2-7; the D is unclear. Germline loops: CDR1 MNHEY, CDR2 SMNVEV (reference sequence). V lost 6 bases, J lost 4 bases, and 10 bases lay in between. This CDR3 comprises 12 residues. CDR3 sequence (DNA): TGTGCCAGCAGACGGAAGTTTTACGAGCAGTACTTC. Residues: CASRRKFYEQYF.

The V gene is TRBV10-2, the J gene TRBJ2-7, with TRBD2 matching 8 bases. The germline CDR1 and CDR2 sequences are WSHSY and SAAADI. This CDR3 comprises 15 residues. Trimming at V came to 0 bases and at J to 0 bases, leaving 1 base not matched to a gene. This CDR3 reads CASSESSGSSYEQYF. The CDR3 DNA sequence: TGCGCCAGCAGTGAGTCAAGCGGGAGCTCCTACGAGCAGTACTTC.

This sequence joins TRBV27 and TRBJ2-5; D gene unclear. Deletions cut 5 bases from V and 5 bases from J, with 15 bases between. Germline assignment: CDR1 MNHEY and CDR2 SMNVEV (reference sequence). This CDR3 has 14 residues. CDR3 sequence (DNA): TGTGCCAGCAGTATAATGCAGAATGGGGAGACCCAGTACTTC. It translates to CASSIMQNGETQYF.